Shown below are 6 T cell receptor beta chains from a single sample sequenced in a study of blood T cells in healthy people across ages. A sample-barcoded 5' primer and a J-beta primer mix were used in a second PCR of about 7 to 11 cycles. TCRdb reprocessed the 5' RACE reads with MiXCR, giving one entry per CDR3 protein. The sample carries under 2 million distinct CDR3 sequences, approximately 32% recorded once. Source material: blood. The receptors were gathered from a woman under 40 in good health.

This clonotype came up a few times. V is TRBV5-6 and J is TRBJ2-3, with TRBD2 matching 8 bases. CDR1 and CDR2 from the germline V gene are SGHDT and YYEEEE. This CDR3 is 16 amino acids long. V lost 1 base and J lost 2; bases outside the gene matches: 6. For the CDR3, the DNA is TGTGCCAGCAGCTTGTACCGAGCGGGAGTCACAGATACGCAGTATTTT. It is translated as CASSLYRAGVTDTQYF.

The chain employs TRBV5-8 and TRBJ2-7; TRBD2 matches 10 bases. CDR3 length equals 14 residues. Germline V gives CDR1 SGHTS, CDR2 YDEGEE. The V gene end was trimmed by 4 bases and the J gene end by 7 bases; junction bases not matched to a gene: 8. CDR3 amino acids: CASSTSGVGREQYF. CDR3 DNA: TGTGCCAGCAGCACTAGCGGGGTAGGACGTGAGCAGTACTTC.

This sequence joins TRBV10-3 and TRBJ2-5; no clear D gene. TRBJ2-7 matches the DNA end more closely, so the J call is doubtful. Germline lookup yields CDR1 ENHRY and CDR2 SYGVKD. This CDR3 contains 14 residues. The CDR3 loop is CAIRENQQSHEQYF. CDR3 nucleotides: TGTGCCATCAGGGAGAACCAGCAGAGCCACGAGCAGTACTTC.

This sequence joins TRBV9 and TRBJ1-5; 7 bases are shared with TRBD1. The V and J ends lost 2 bases and 4 bases, in that order; junction bases with no gene match: 6. This CDR3 spans 15 amino acids. The germline gives CDR1 SGDLS, CDR2 YYNGEE. CDR3 sequence: CASSVSTGVNQPQHF. The CDR3 coding sequence is TGTGCCAGCAGCGTTTCCACAGGGGTAAATCAGCCCCAGCATTTT.

This clonotype showed up many times. The chain combines TRBV7-7 with TRBJ2-5, with 8 bases matching TRBD2. The germline V gene encodes CDR1 SSHAT and CDR2 FNYEAQ (reference sequence). There are 15 residues in the CDR3. The trim removed 4 bases at V and 3 bases at J, leaving 7 bases unmatched. CDR3 DNA: TGTGCCAGCAGCTCCGGGAGGGCCTGGGAAGAGACCCAGTACTTC. Protein sequence: CASSSGRAWEETQYF.

This clonotype was seen more than once but under ten times. The CDR3 here is CASSRIGAAREETQYF. CDR3 bases: TGTGCCAGTAGTCGGATTGGGGCAGCGAGGGAAGAGACCCAGTACTTC. The rearrangement joins TRBV19 to TRBJ2-7; D is perhaps TRBD1 or TRBD2 (5 bases each). The J call is uncertain, as TRBJ2-5 better fits the DNA end. CDR1 is LNHDA and CDR2 is SQIVND in the germline V gene (reference sequence). The CDR3 is made up of 16 amino acids.